The clone carrying this T cell receptor beta chain appeared once. TCRdb's table, derived via immunoSEQ multiplex PCR, lists solely in-frame clones and lacks some. Seen here are roughly 150,000 clones, roughly four fifths observed once, and the top ten hold approximately 11%. The data are from a study of blood T cell repertoires in COVID-19. Germline CDR1 and CDR2: MDHEN and SYDVKM. The CDR3 has 14 amino acids. Germline trimming cut 6 bases from V and 3 bases from J; bases unmatched to any gene: 7. This receptor was identified in a human donor in a cohort sampled during active COVID-19. Sample: peripheral blood. The chain has TRBV28 and TRBJ1-1; 7 bases fit TRBD1. The CDR3, as DNA: TGTGCCAGCAGATGGTTCAGGGGGGACACTGAAGCTTTCTTT. It yields the protein CASRWFRGDTEAFF. The full variable domain, in which reference TRBV28 and TRBJ1-1 provide the parts outside the CDR3, is DVKVTQSSRYLVKRTGEKVFLECVQDMDHENMFWYRQDPGLGLRLIYFSYDVKMKEKGDIPEGYSVSREKKERFSLILESASTNQTSMYLCASRWFRGDTEAFFGQGTRLTVV.